One sample yielded the 5 T cell receptor beta chains listed below, sequenced in a study of control samples from healthy donors and cancer patients. TCRdb's copy holds only in-frame clones and misses some; the assay was immunoSEQ multiplex PCR. The sample comprises roughly 170,000 clones, 70% to 90% of which are singletons, and over 4% rests with the top ten. The sequenced sample was blood. These receptors all stem from a woman aged 25 to 39 in good health.

The V call is TRBV6-1, the J call TRBJ2-5; TRBD1 might be the D (8 bases). The length of the CDR3 is 16 residues. The V end was cut by 0 bases, the J end by 4 bases, with 15 bases between. CDR1 is MNHNS, CDR2 SASEGT, per germline. As DNA, the CDR3 is TGTGCCAGCAGTGAAGCAATACAGGGGGGGTCAGAGACCCAGTACTTC. It encodes CASSEAIQGGSETQYF.

This clone turned up a few times. V and J are TRBV19 and TRBJ2-4; D may be TRBD2 (6 bases). Germline V gene sequence: CDR1 LNHDA, CDR2 SQIVND (reference sequence). Trimming took 7 bases from V and 8 from J, leaving 9 bases between them. The CDR3 has 11 amino acids. The CDR3: CASIGGHIQYF. The CDR3 DNA is TGTGCCAGTATCGGGGGACACATTCAGTACTTC. Supplemented by reference TRBV19 and TRBJ2-4, the full variable domain reads DGGITQSPKYLFRKEGQNVTLSCEQNLNHDAMYWYRQDPGQGLRLIYYSQIVNDFQKGDIAEGYSVSREKKESFPLTVTSAQKNPTAFYLCASIGGHIQYFGAGTRLSVL.

The chain has TRBV11-2 and TRBJ2-5, with 11 positions matching TRBD2. The germline V gene encodes CDR1 SGHAT and CDR2 FQNNGV. V lost 3 bases to trimming and J lost 1 base; unmatched junction nucleotides: 4. This CDR3 has 16 amino acids. In nucleotides, the CDR3 is TGTGCCAGCAGCTTTTTAGCGGGAGGGCCCCAAGAGACCCAGTACTTC. Translated: CASSFLAGGPQETQYF.

Here the CDR3 DNA reads TGTGCCAGCAGCGGTCAGGGCTACGAGCAGTACTTC. Translation: CASSGQGYEQYF. The rearrangement uses TRBV9 and TRBJ2-7, with a weak D call TRBD1 (5 bases). Trimming took off 3 bases at V and 3 bases at J, with 7 bases between the two ends. Germline V gene sequence: CDR1 SGDLS, CDR2 YYNGEE. The CDR3 spans 12 residues.

The V gene is TRBV19, the J gene TRBJ1-1, with D unresolved. Trimming cost V 2 bases and J 7 bases, with 5 bases left between them. Germline V gene data show CDR1 as LNHDA and CDR2 as SQIVND (reference sequence). The CDR3 totals 11 residues. The CDR3 DNA reads TGTGCCAGTAGTATATTAAATGAAGCTTTCTTT. Translation gives CASSILNEAFF.